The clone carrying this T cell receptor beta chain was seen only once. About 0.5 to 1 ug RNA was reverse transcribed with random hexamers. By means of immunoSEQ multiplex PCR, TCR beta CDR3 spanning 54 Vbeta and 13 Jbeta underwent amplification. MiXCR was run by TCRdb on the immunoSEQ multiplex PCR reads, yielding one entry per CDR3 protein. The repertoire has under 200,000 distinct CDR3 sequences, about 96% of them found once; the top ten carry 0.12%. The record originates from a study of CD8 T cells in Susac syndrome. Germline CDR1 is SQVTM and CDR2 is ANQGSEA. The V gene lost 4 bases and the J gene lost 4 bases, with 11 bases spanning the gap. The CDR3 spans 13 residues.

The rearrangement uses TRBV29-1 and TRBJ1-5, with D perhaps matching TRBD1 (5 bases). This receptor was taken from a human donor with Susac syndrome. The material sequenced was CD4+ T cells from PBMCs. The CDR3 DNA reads TGCAGCGTTGGGAGGGACCGGAATCAGCCCCAGCATTTT. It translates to CSVGRDRNQPQHF. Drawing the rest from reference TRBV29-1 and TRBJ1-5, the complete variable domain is SAVISQKPSRDICQRGTSLTIQCQVDSQVTMMFWYRQQPGQSLTLIATANQGSEATYESGFVIDKFPISRPNLTFSTLTVSNMSPEDSSIYLCSVGRDRNQPQHFGDGTRLSIL.